What follows are 30 T cell receptor beta chains derived from one specimen sequenced in a study of TIL therapy for anti-PD-1-resistant metastatic lung cancer. Time point: pre-treatment sample, taken before nivolumab and TIL therapy. Pleural nodules or supraclavicular lymph nodes made up most of the excised metastases sampled. The immunoSEQ assay was v3. TCRdb's table, derived via immunoSEQ multiplex PCR, lists solely in-frame clones and lacks some. The repertoire includes about 26,000 clones, 63% of them detected once, and roughly 15% sits in the top ten. This material consisted of tumor tissue, taken at baseline. Every receptor here comes from a woman aged 25 to 80 with non-small cell lung cancer.

The sample holds a few counts of this clone. The chain links TRBV4-2 to TRBJ1-1; D ambiguous. This CDR3 comprises 14 residues. The V and J ends lost 3 bases and 0 bases respectively, with 8 bases between them. The V gene's germline CDR1 is LGHNA and CDR2 YNFKEQ. This CDR3 is CASSHVKLNTEAFF. The CDR3 DNA reads as TGTGCCAGCAGCCATGTGAAGTTGAACACTGAAGCTTTCTTT.

Comments on this clone: The sample has other DNA sequences that encode this CDR3 too. V is TRBV10-3 and J is TRBJ2-7; D gene unclear. CDR3 length: 12 residues. Trimming removed 10 bases at V and 0 bases at J, with 10 bases between. Germline V lookup: CDR1 ENHRY, CDR2 SYGVKD. As DNA, the CDR3 is TGTGCCACTGGTCGAAACTCCTACGAGCAGTACTTC. Translation gives CATGRNSYEQYF.

This clone turned up a few times. The CDR3: CSISGTGIANEQFF. In DNA form, the CDR3 reads TGCAGCATCTCCGGGACAGGAATTGCCAATGAGCAGTTCTTC. The chain carries TRBV29-1 and TRBJ2-1; 8 positions match TRBD1. There are 14 residues in the CDR3. CDR1 and CDR2 (germline): SQVTM, ANQGSEA. With 8 bases clipped from V and 6 bases from J, the junction kept 12 bases outside the gene matches.

This clone was found a few times. The genes are TRBV7-2 and TRBJ2-2; no clear D gene. Trimming shortened V by 4 bases and J by 2 bases, and 2 bases separated the two germline ends. This CDR3 is 12 amino acids long. CDR1 SGHTA and CDR2 FQGNSA come from the germline V gene. For the CDR3, the DNA is TGTGCCAGCAGCTACAACACCGGGGAGCTGTTTTTT. Translated, it gives CASSYNTGELFF.

This clone was picked up one time. The rearrangement uses TRBV20-1 and TRBJ2-3; no firm D call. Trimming removed 6 bases from V and 2 bases from J, with 3 bases in between. CDR1 is DFQATT and CDR2 is SNEGSKA in the germline V gene (reference sequence). The CDR3 runs to 10 residues. CDR3 bases: TGCAGTGCCATCACAGATACGCAGTATTTT. It specifies CSAITDTQYF.

This clone was observed once. This chain uses TRBV27 with TRBJ1-5, with 9 bases lining up with TRBD1. Losses at the gene ends were 1 base for V and 0 bases for J; bases not matched to a gene: 10. The CDR3 covers 19 residues. In germline, CDR1 is MNHEY, CDR2 SMNVEV (reference sequence). CDR3 in DNA: TGTGCCAGCAGTTTATTCTCCCTCGGGACAGGGTTTAGCAATCAGCCCCAGCATTTT. Amino acid sequence: CASSLFSLGTGFSNQPQHF.

The V gene is TRBV5-4, the J gene TRBJ2-7; D unresolved. CDR1 is SGHNT, CDR2 YYREEE, per germline (reference sequence). Trimming pared 0 bases from V and 2 bases from J, leaving 3 bases between. The CDR3 consists of 12 residues. CDR3 in amino acids: CASSLGAYEQYF. CDR3 sequence (DNA): TGTGCCAGCAGCTTGGGGGCCTACGAGCAGTACTTC.

This clone was seen more than once but under ten times. The chain has TRBV18 and TRBJ2-5; the D call may be TRBD1 or TRBD2 (6 bases each). Germline V gene data show CDR1 as KGHSH and CDR2 as LQKENI. The CDR3 has 15 amino acids. Trimming pared 2 bases from V and 2 bases from J, leaving 12 bases between. CDR3 DNA: TGTGCCAGCTCACCATCCGGGGGCAGTCAAGAGACCCAGTACTTC. Translated, it gives CASSPSGGSQETQYF. The whole variable domain, filled in from reference TRBV18 and TRBJ2-5, reads NAGVMQNPRHLVRRRGQEARLRCSPMKGHSHVYWYRQLPEEGLKFMVYLQKENIIDESGMPKERFSAEFPKEGPSILRIQQVVRGDSAAYFCASSPSGGSQETQYFGPGTRLLVL.

The V gene is TRBV5-1, the J gene TRBJ1-3, with TRBD1 matching over 7 bases. J was trimmed by 7 bases and V by 2 bases; bases with no gene match: 6. In germline, CDR1 is SGHRS, CDR2 YFSETQ. There are 14 residues in the CDR3. The CDR3 is CASSFQGEVNTIYF. CDR3 nucleotide sequence: TGCGCCAGCAGCTTTCAGGGGGAAGTCAACACCATATATTTT.

The J gene is TRBJ2-7, the V gene TRBV7-2; 9 positions match TRBD2. The CDR3 sequence is 14 residues long. Germline CDR1 SGHTA, CDR2 FQGNSA. Trimming took 2 bases from V and 1 from J; bases not matched to a gene: 0. In nucleotides, the CDR3 is TGTGCCAGCAGCTTACTAGCGGGATCCTACGAGCAGTACTTC. Its translation: CASSLLAGSYEQYF. Full variable domain (rest looked up from reference TRBV7-2 and TRBJ2-7): GAGVSQSPSNKVTEKGKDVELRCDPISGHTALYWYRQSLGQGLEFLIYFQGNSAPDKSGLPSDRFSAERTGGSVSTLTIQRTQQEDSAVYLCASSLLAGSYEQYFGPGTRLTVT.

The V call is TRBV6-1, the J call TRBJ2-2, with D uncertain. The CDR3 length is 13 residues. Germline values: CDR1 MNHNS, CDR2 SASEGT. Trimming took 7 bases from V and 6 from J, leaving 12 bases between them. CDR3 loop: CASNLNQAGELFF. Written as DNA, the CDR3 is TGTGCCAGCAACTTGAATCAGGCCGGGGAGCTGTTTTTT.

This clone has just a few counts. The chain recombines TRBV9 with TRBJ2-7; TRBD2 matches 7 bases. V was pared by 4 bases and J by 3 bases, with 13 bases of the junction left unmatched. The CDR3 loop spans 16 amino acids. Germline V lookup: CDR1 SGDLS, CDR2 YYNGEE. CDR3 sequence: CASSPQLGGLGYEQYF. The CDR3 nucleotides read TGTGCCAGCAGCCCCCAACTGGGAGGGCTGGGCTACGAGCAGTACTTC. The full variable domain, its missing parts supplied by reference TRBV9 and TRBJ2-7, is DSGVTQTPKHLITATGQRVTLRCSPRSGDLSVYWYQQSLDQGLQFLIQYYNGEERAKGNILERFSAQQFPDLHSELNLSSLELGDSALYFCASSPQLGGLGYEQYFGPGTRLTVT.

The chain links TRBV29-1 to TRBJ2-7; 7 nucleotides align to TRBD2. Germline V gives CDR1 SQVTM, CDR2 ANQGSEA. Losses at the gene ends were 4 bases for V and 0 bases for J; bases not matched to a gene: 0. CDR3 length: 12 amino acids. The CDR3 spells CSVGGGSYEQYF. CDR3 nucleotides: TGCAGCGTTGGGGGGGGCTCCTACGAGCAGTACTTC.

The chain employs TRBV14 and TRBJ1-2; D is undetermined. This CDR3 region has 14 residues. In germline, CDR1 is SGHDN, CDR2 FVKESK. Trimming shortened V by 0 bases and J by 4 bases, and 9 bases separated the two germline ends. The CDR3 DNA sequence: TGTGCCAGCAGCCAAGATACGCTGATCTATGGCTACACCTTC. It encodes CASSQDTLIYGYTF.

The V gene is TRBV12-5, the J gene TRBJ1-5; TRBD1 matches at 7 bases. The CDR3 consists of 14 residues. Per germline, CDR1 LGHNT and CDR2 FRNRAP. V shed 10 bases and J 1 base; nucleotides not matched to a gene: 7. CDR3 nucleotide sequence: TGTGCTATCGGGACAGTGGGAAGCAATCAGCCCCAGCATTTT. The encoded protein is CAIGTVGSNQPQHF.

Here the CDR3 DNA reads TGCGCCAGCAGACTTTCGAACAGGGCCGGGGAGCTGTTTTTT. It yields the protein CASRLSNRAGELFF. The chain uses TRBV5-1 and TRBJ2-2, with D possibly TRBD1 on 6 matching bases. Germline V gene data show CDR1 as SGHRS and CDR2 as YFSETQ. This CDR3 has 14 residues. Trimming shortened V by 5 bases and J by 6 bases, and 14 bases separated the two germline ends.

This chain links TRBV5-1 with TRBJ2-3, with 8 bases fitting TRBD1. The CDR3 runs to 13 residues. Germline CDR1 SGHRS, CDR2 YFSETQ. V was pared by 4 bases and J by 10 bases, with 8 bases of the junction left unmatched. Here the CDR3 reads CASSPIRGQAQYF. In DNA, the CDR3 is TGCGCCAGCAGCCCAATCAGGGGGCAGGCGCAGTATTTT.

The chain joins TRBV30 to TRBJ2-7, with D unclear. The V and J ends lost 8 bases and 3 bases respectively, with 14 bases between them. This CDR3 has 12 amino acids. Germline V gene sequence: CDR1 GTSNPN, CDR2 SVGIG (reference sequence). The CDR3: CAAETALYEQYF. In nucleotides, the CDR3 is TGTGCCGCAGAAACAGCTCTCTACGAGCAGTACTTC.

The chain recombines TRBV11-2 with TRBJ2-1; 7 bases agree with TRBD2. Germline loops: CDR1 SGHAT, CDR2 FQNNGV. J lost 8 bases, V lost 0 bases, and 13 bases had no gene match. This CDR3 contains 17 residues. CDR3 protein: CASSLEGGLAVVDEQFF. In DNA form, the CDR3 reads TGTGCCAGCAGCTTAGAAGGAGGGCTAGCGGTTGTCGATGAGCAGTTCTTC.

The V call is TRBV7-2, the J call TRBJ2-3; D possibly corresponds to TRBD1 (6 bases). The CDR3 length is 16 residues. Germline values: CDR1 SGHTA, CDR2 FQGNSA. V was shortened by 5 bases and J by 6 bases, with 21 bases between the two germline ends. The DNA of the CDR3 is TGTGCCAGCAGCCCAGGGGCAGGCAGGTTGGGGGATACGCAGTATTTT. Translated, it gives CASSPGAGRLGDTQYF.

V and J are TRBV19 and TRBJ2-3; D unresolved. Germline V gene lookup returns CDR1 LNHDA and CDR2 SQIVND (reference sequence). V lost 6 bases and J lost 2, with 15 bases in between. The CDR3 is 15 amino acids. This CDR3 reads CASSTGGVATDTQYF. As DNA, the CDR3 is TGTGCCAGTAGCACGGGTGGGGTGGCCACAGATACGCAGTATTTT.

The chain employs TRBV7-6 and TRBJ2-3; 8 nucleotides line up with TRBD2. The V and J ends lost 0 bases and 1 base, in that order; junction bases with no gene match: 6. The CDR3 totals 17 residues. From germline, CDR1 is SGHVS and CDR2 FNYEAQ. CDR3 nucleotide sequence: TGTGCCAGCAGCTTAGCCTTCGGGAGGGACGGCACAGATACGCAGTATTTT. It encodes CASSLAFGRDGTDTQYF.

The chain combines TRBV14 with TRBJ2-7, with 15 bases that match TRBD2. The germline gives CDR1 SGHDN, CDR2 FVKESK. The CDR3 contains 16 residues. The V gene end was trimmed by 4 bases and the J gene end by 2 bases; junction bases not matched to a gene: 3. The CDR3 DNA reads TGTGCCAGCAGCCGCCGGACTAGCGGGAGGGCCTACGAGCAGTACTTC. Protein sequence: CASSRRTSGRAYEQYF. The whole variable domain, remainder taken from reference TRBV14 and TRBJ2-7, is EAGVTQFPSHSVIEKGQTVTLRCDPISGHDNLYWYRRVMGKEIKFLLHFVKESKQDESGMPNNRFLAERTGGTYSTLKVQPAELEDSGVYFCASSRRTSGRAYEQYFGPGTRLTVT.

This clone was recorded a few times. The chain uses TRBV29-1 and TRBJ1-2; no reliable D call. Trimming took off 6 bases at V and 1 base at J, with 6 bases between the two ends. The CDR3 totals 11 residues. Per germline, CDR1 SQVTM and CDR2 ANQGSEA. CDR3 DNA: TGCAGCGTCAGCGATAACTATGGCTACACCTTC. As protein: CSVSDNYGYTF.

The rearrangement joins TRBV9 to TRBJ2-1, with 9 nucleotides matching TRBD2. Losses at the gene ends were 7 bases for V and 7 bases for J; bases not matched to a gene: 12. This CDR3 region has 15 residues. Germline CDR1 is SGDLS and CDR2 is YYNGEE. Written as DNA, the CDR3 is TGTGCCAGCTTGGTGGCCCTGAGCGGGGGGAATGAGCAGTTCTTC. It translates to CASLVALSGGNEQFF.

This chain joins TRBV25-1 and TRBJ2-1, with TRBD2 identical over 11 bases. V lost 4 bases to trimming and J lost 8 bases; unmatched junction nucleotides: 4. Germline CDR1 reads MGHDK; CDR2 reads SYGVNS. The CDR3 is 14 residues long. CDR3 sequence: CASSGTSGSDEQFF. The CDR3, as DNA: TGTGCCAGCAGTGGAACTAGCGGGAGCGATGAGCAGTTCTTC.

The gene calls are TRBV2 and TRBJ1-4; no clear D gene. The ends were cut back, 5 bases at V and 8 bases at J, with 9 bases in the middle. The CDR3 has 12 residues. Germline V CDR1 and CDR2: SNHLY, FYNNEI. In DNA, the CDR3 is TGTGCCAGCAGTTGGCCCGGCGAAAAACTGTTTTTT. It codes for CASSWPGEKLFF.

This clone came up a few times. This chain links TRBV15 with TRBJ1-2; maybe TRBD1 (6 bases). The CDR3 contains 13 residues. Trimming cost V 3 bases and J 7 bases, with 12 bases left between them. Germline lookup yields CDR1 LNHNV and CDR2 YYDKDF (reference sequence). Here the CDR3 reads CATSRHREGGYTF. CDR3 coding DNA: TGTGCCACCAGCAGGCACAGGGAAGGTGGCTACACCTTC.

The chain has TRBV23-1 and TRBJ2-1; 9 nucleotides align to TRBD1. TRBV23-1 is given ORF status, its function remaining uncertain. The CDR3 has 19 amino acids. The junction had 15 bases not matched to a gene; V was cut back by 4 bases and J by 2 bases. CDR3 sequence (DNA): TGCGCCAGCAGTCGTGGACGGGCCCGGGACAGGGAAACCTACAATGAGCAGTTCTTC. Its translation is CASSRGRARDRETYNEQFF.

This chain links TRBV11-2 with TRBJ2-1; no clear D gene. The CDR3 consists of 14 residues. In germline, CDR1 is SGHAT, CDR2 FQNNGV. The ends were cut back, 1 base at V and 5 bases at J, with 9 bases in the middle. The CDR3 DNA sequence: TGTGCCAGCAGCTTAGCCCGGTTTCACAATGAGCAGTTCTTC. Amino acid sequence: CASSLARFHNEQFF. The whole variable domain, remainder taken from reference TRBV11-2 and TRBJ2-1, is EAGVAQSPRYKIIEKRQSVAFWCNPISGHATLYWYQQILGQGPKLLIQFQNNGVVDDSQLPKDRFSAERLKGVDSTLKIQPAKLEDSAVYLCASSLARFHNEQFFGPGTRLTVL.